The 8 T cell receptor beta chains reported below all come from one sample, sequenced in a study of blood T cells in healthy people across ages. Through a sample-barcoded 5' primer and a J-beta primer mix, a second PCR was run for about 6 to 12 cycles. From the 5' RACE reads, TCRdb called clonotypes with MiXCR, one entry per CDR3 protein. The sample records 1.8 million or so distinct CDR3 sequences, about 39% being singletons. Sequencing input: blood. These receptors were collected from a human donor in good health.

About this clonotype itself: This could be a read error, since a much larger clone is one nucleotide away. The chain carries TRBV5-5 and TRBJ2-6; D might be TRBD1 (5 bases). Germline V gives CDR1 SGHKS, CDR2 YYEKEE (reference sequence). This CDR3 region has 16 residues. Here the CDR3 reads CAGSPYRGTGANVLTF. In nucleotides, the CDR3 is TGTGCCGGCAGCCCTTATAGGGGAACTGGGGCCAACGTCCTGACTTTC.

CDR3: CASSPQAGELNYGYTF. As DNA, the CDR3 is TGTGCCAGCAGCCCACAGGCAGGGGAGCTTAACTATGGCTACACCTTC. V is TRBV7-2 and J is TRBJ1-2; possibly TRBD1 for D (6 bases). CDR1 is SGHTA and CDR2 is FQGNSA in the germline V gene. Trimming took 5 bases from V and 1 from J, leaving 17 bases between them. The CDR3 contains 16 residues.

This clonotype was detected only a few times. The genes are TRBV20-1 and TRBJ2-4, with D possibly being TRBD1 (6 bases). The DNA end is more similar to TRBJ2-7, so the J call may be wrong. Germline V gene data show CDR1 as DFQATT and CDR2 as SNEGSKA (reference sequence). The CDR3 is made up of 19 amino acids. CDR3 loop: CSARPFQPTTGLLSYEQYF. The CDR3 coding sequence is TGCAGTGCTAGACCATTTCAGCCAACTACAGGGCTGCTCTCCTACGAGCAGTACTTC.

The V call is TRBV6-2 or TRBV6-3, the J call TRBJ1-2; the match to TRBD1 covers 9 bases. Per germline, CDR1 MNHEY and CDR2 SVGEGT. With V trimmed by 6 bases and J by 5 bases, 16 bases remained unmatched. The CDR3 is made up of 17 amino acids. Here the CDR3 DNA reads TGTGCCAGCAGGCTCTTGGGACAGGGTCCCTCCGGATATGGCTACACCTTC. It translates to CASRLLGQGPSGYGYTF.

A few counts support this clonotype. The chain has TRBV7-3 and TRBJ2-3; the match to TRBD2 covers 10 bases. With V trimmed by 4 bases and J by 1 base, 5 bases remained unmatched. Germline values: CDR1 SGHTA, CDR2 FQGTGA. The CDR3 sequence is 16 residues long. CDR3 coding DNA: TGTGCCAGCAGCTCCATTGGGACTAGCGGCACAGATACGCAGTATTTT. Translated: CASSSIGTSGTDTQYF.

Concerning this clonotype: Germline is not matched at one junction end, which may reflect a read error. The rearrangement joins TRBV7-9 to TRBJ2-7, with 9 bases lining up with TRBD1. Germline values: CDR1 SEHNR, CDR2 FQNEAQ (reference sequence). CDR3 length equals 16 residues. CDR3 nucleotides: TGTGCCTGCAGCTTAGTTGGGGGGACAGGGATCGACGAGCAGTACTTC. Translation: CACSLVGGTGIDEQYF. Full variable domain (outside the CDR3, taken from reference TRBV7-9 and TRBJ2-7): DTGVSQNPRHKITKRGQNVTFRCDPISEHNRLYWYRQTLGQGPEFLTYFQNEAQLEKSRLLSDRFSAERPKGSFSTLEIQRTEQGDSAMYLCACSLVGGTGIDEQYFGPGTRLTVT.

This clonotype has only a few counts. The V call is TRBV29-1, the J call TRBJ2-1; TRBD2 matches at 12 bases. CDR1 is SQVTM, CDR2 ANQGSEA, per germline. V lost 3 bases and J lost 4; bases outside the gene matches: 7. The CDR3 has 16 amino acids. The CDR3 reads CSVDATSGGLYNEQFF. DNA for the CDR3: TGCAGCGTTGATGCGACTAGCGGGGGCCTTTACAATGAGCAGTTCTTC.

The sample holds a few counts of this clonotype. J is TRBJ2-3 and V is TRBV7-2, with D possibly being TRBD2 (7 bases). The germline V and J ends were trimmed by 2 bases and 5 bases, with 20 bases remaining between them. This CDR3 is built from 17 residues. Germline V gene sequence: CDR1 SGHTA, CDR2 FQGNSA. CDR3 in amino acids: CASSLMPSREGGDTQYF. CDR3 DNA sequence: TGTGCCAGCAGCTTAATGCCCAGCAGGGAGGGGGGAGATACGCAGTATTTT.